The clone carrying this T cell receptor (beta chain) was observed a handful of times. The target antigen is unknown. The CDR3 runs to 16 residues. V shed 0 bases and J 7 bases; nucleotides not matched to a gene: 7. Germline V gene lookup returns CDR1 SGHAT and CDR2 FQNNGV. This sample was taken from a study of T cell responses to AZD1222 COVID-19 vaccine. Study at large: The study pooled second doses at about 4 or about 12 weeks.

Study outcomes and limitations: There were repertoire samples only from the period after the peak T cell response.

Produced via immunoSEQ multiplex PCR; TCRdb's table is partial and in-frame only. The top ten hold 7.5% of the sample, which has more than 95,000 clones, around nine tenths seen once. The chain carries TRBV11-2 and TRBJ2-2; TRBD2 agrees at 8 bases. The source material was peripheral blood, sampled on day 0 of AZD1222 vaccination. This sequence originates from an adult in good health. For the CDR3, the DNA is TGTGCCAGCAGCTTAGATCCGAGCGGGAGCGACGGGGAGCTGTTTTTT. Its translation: CASSLDPSGSDGELFF.